The clone carrying this T cell receptor beta chain was recorded only once. The antigen remains unidentified. These data are taken from a study of cytomegalovirus exposure and HLA in healthy donors. Notes on the study in general: The authors reported that TCR beta sequences could predict HLA-A and HLA-B alleles. These predictions were accurate for most subjects in the first cohort. Trimming of TCR beta V- and J-genes showed a link, identified in a later analysis, to a missense DCLRE1C variant.

This CDR3 region has 14 residues. Germline-derived CDR1 and CDR2 are SGHRS and YFSETQ. Trimming cost V 1 base and J 1 base, with 9 bases left between them. The study ran its PCR with 60 Vbeta and 13 Jbeta primers. TCRdb's table, derived via immunoSEQ multiplex PCR, lists solely in-frame clones and lacks some. Seen here are some 240,000 clones, around 90% observed once, and the top ten hold 1.5% to 2%. This chain links TRBV5-1 with TRBJ2-7; no clear D. This receptor was identified in a girl aged 2 to 9 in good health and CMV-seronegative. Sequenced sample: PBMCs. The CDR3 loop is CASSLTESSYEQYF. DNA for the CDR3: TGCGCCAGCAGCTTGACAGAGTCATCCTACGAGCAGTACTTC.